These 32 T cell receptor beta chains share one sample of origin, sequenced in a study of radiation and T cells in renal cell carcinoma. This sample's time point: baseline pretreatment blood. Regarding treatment: 15 Gy SBRT to primary tumor, nephrectomy 4 weeks later. Sequenced by immunoSEQ multiplex PCR; TCRdb stores in-frame clones only, minus some. The sample lists some 110,000 clones, around 80% occurring once. The sample here was blood, taken from a patient whose treatment included radiotherapy and nephrectomy. The origin of the receptors is a woman aged 55-75 years with renal cell carcinoma.

V and J are TRBV5-8 and TRBJ1-2; possible D gene TRBD1, 5 bases. The germline gives CDR1 SGHTS, CDR2 YDEGEE. This CDR3 is built from 14 residues. Trimming took off 4 bases at V and 2 bases at J, with 12 bases between the two ends. CDR3 in DNA: TGTGCCAGCAGCCATCGGGACTGGAACTATGGCTACACCTTC. It specifies CASSHRDWNYGYTF. The full variable domain, rest sourced from reference TRBV5-8 and TRBJ1-2, is EAGVTQSPTHLIKTRGQQATLRCSPISGHTSVYWYQQALGLGLQFLLWYDEGEERNRGNFPPRFSGRQFPNYSSELNVNALELEDSALYLCASSHRDWNYGYTFGSGTRLTVV.

This clone showed up just once. This chain connects TRBV28 to TRBJ2-7; TRBD2 matches at 10 bases. The CDR3 is 13 amino acids. Trimming took 9 bases from V and 6 from J; bases not matched to a gene: 8. CDR1 is MDHEN and CDR2 is SYDVKM in the germline V gene. In nucleotides, the CDR3 is TGTGCCAGTGGTCTAGCGGGAGAGACCGAGCAGTACTTC. Protein product: CASGLAGETEQYF.

The DNA for the CDR3 is TGTGCCAGCAGCTTTTCTAACTCTGGAAACACCATATATTTT. Translation: CASSFSNSGNTIYF. The genes are TRBV7-3 and TRBJ1-3; D is uncertain. The V end lost 3 bases, the J end lost 0 bases, and 6 bases lay between the germline ends. CDR1 SGHTA and CDR2 FQGTGA come from the germline V gene. CDR3 length: 14 residues.

This chain links TRBV6-1 with TRBJ1-6, with TRBD1 matching over 9 bases. With 8 bases clipped from V and 12 bases from J, the junction kept 8 bases outside the gene matches. CDR3 length equals 13 residues. Germline V gene sequence: CDR1 MNHNS, CDR2 SASEGT. As DNA, the CDR3 is TGTGCCAGCCTTCCGGACAGGGGTGGACCCCTCCACTTT. Its translation is CASLPDRGGPLHF.

The chain recombines TRBV2 with TRBJ1-4; D is uncertain. V lost 4 bases and J lost 5, with 14 bases in between. The CDR3 has 15 amino acids. CDR1 SNHLY and CDR2 FYNNEI come from the germline V gene. DNA for the CDR3: TGTGCCAGCAGTGGCCTCATCGGAACGAATGAAAAACTGTTTTTT. This translates into CASSGLIGTNEKLFF. The whole variable domain, remainder taken from reference TRBV2 and TRBJ1-4, is EPEVTQTPSHQVTQMGQEVILRCVPISNHLYFYWYRQILGQKVEFLVSFYNNEISEKSEIFDDQFSVERPDGSNFTLKIRSTKLEDSAMYFCASSGLIGTNEKLFFGSGTQLSVL.

The chain recombines TRBV19 with TRBJ1-5; D is perhaps TRBD1 (5 bases). Per germline, CDR1 LNHDA and CDR2 SQIVND (reference sequence). The CDR3 is made up of 14 amino acids. Trimming shortened V by 9 bases and J by 2 bases, and 14 bases separated the two germline ends. The CDR3 DNA reads as TGTGCCAGCGGGGCCGGGAGCGGCAATCAGCCCCAGCATTTT. Amino acids: CASGAGSGNQPQHF. Full variable domain (outside the CDR3, taken from reference TRBV19 and TRBJ1-5): DGGITQSPKYLFRKEGQNVTLSCEQNLNHDAMYWYRQDPGQGLRLIYYSQIVNDFQKGDIAEGYSVSREKKESFPLTVTSAQKNPTAFYLCASGAGSGNQPQHFGDGTRLSIL.

The chain has TRBV28 and TRBJ2-3, with D possibly called TRBD1 or TRBD2 (6 bases each). Trimming took off 3 bases at V and 6 bases at J, with 16 bases between the two ends. Per the germline V gene, CDR1 is MDHEN and CDR2 is SYDVKM. The CDR3 extends over 15 amino acids. DNA of the CDR3: TGTGCCAGCAGTTTGGTCGGACAGCGGGTGGATACGCAGTATTTT. It specifies CASSLVGQRVDTQYF.

V gene TRBV18 combines with J gene TRBJ1-1; 8 bases agree with TRBD1. The J segment lost 3 bases and the V segment lost 5 bases, leaving 2 bases of the junction unmatched. The CDR3 is made up of 13 amino acids. Per the germline V gene, CDR1 is KGHSH and CDR2 is LQKENI. CDR3 loop: CASSSTGDTEAFF. In DNA, the CDR3 is TGTGCCAGCTCATCGACAGGGGACACTGAAGCTTTCTTT.

This chain joins TRBV5-5 and TRBJ2-1, with a tentative D call TRBD2 (6 bases). The CDR3 consists of 18 residues. The germline V and J ends were trimmed by 0 bases and 11 bases, with 27 bases remaining between them. The germline CDR1 and CDR2 sequences are SGHKS and YYEKEE (reference sequence). The CDR3 sequence: CASSLVAGDFQAVSQQFF. DNA of the CDR3: TGTGCCAGCAGCTTGGTAGCCGGGGACTTCCAGGCGGTGAGTCAGCAGTTCTTC.

V is TRBV28 and J is TRBJ2-2, with 9 bases fitting TRBD1. The V gene end was trimmed by 6 bases and the J gene end by 1 base; junction bases not matched to a gene: 9. Per germline, CDR1 MDHEN and CDR2 SYDVKM. The CDR3 spans 17 residues. CDR3 bases: TGTGCCAGCAGCCCCTCGGGGGACAGGGAGAACACCGGGGAGCTGTTTTTT. Encoded protein: CASSPSGDRENTGELFF.

The table lists this clone with many counts. The V gene is TRBV11-2, the J gene TRBJ2-7, with D perhaps TRBD2 (7 bases). V was clipped by 4 bases and J by 5 bases, with 21 bases between them. CDR3 size: 16 residues. The germline CDR1 and CDR2 sequences are SGHAT and FQNNGV. CDR3 amino acids: CASSWRGTPGLDEQYF. For the CDR3, the DNA is TGTGCCAGCAGCTGGAGGGGGACGCCCGGACTAGACGAGCAGTACTTC.

The chain has TRBV5-4 and TRBJ2-1; maybe TRBD1 (8 bases). The V gene's germline CDR1 is SGHNT and CDR2 YYREEE (reference sequence). The CDR3 consists of 15 residues. The V gene lost 2 bases and the J gene lost 8 bases, with 17 bases spanning the gap. CDR3 sequence: CASSLRTGRADEQFF. In DNA, the CDR3 is TGTGCCAGCAGCTTACGGACAGGGAGGGCCGATGAGCAGTTCTTC.

The chain couples TRBV15 to TRBJ1-5, with D perhaps TRBD1 (5 bases). The CDR3 consists of 15 residues. Trimming took off 1 base at V and 0 bases at J, with 7 bases between the two ends. Germline lookup yields CDR1 LNHNV and CDR2 YYDKDF (reference sequence). CDR3 residues: CATSRAGNSNQPQHF. The CDR3 region has the DNA TGTGCCACCAGCAGAGCAGGGAATAGCAATCAGCCCCAGCATTTT.

J is TRBJ2-5 and V is TRBV5-6; unclear D gene. Germline loops: CDR1 SGHDT, CDR2 YYEEEE. Trimming left V 3 bases short and J 2 bases short, with 2 bases between. The CDR3 extends over 11 amino acids. CDR3 DNA: TGTGCCAGCAGCTATCAAGAGACCCAGTACTTC. This gives the protein CASSYQETQYF.

V and J are TRBV19 and TRBJ1-1; weak D call: TRBD1 (5 bases). The V gene lost 5 bases and the J gene lost 11 bases, with 12 bases spanning the gap. The CDR3 totals 11 residues. CDR1 is LNHDA and CDR2 is SQIVND in the germline V gene (reference sequence). As DNA, the CDR3 is TGTGCCAGTAGTTTACAGGAGAACGCTTTCTTT. Translated: CASSLQENAFF. Filled out from reference TRBV19 and TRBJ1-1, the complete variable domain reads DGGITQSPKYLFRKEGQNVTLSCEQNLNHDAMYWYRQDPGQGLRLIYYSQIVNDFQKGDIAEGYSVSREKKESFPLTVTSAQKNPTAFYLCASSLQENAFFGQGTRLTVV.

The chain uses TRBV2 and TRBJ1-1; D unresolved. This CDR3 contains 14 residues. Germline CDR1 is SNHLY and CDR2 is FYNNEI. V lost 4 bases, J lost 4 bases, and 13 bases lay in between. The CDR3 is CASSADGVSTEAFF. CDR3 DNA: TGTGCCAGCAGTGCGGACGGTGTGAGCACTGAAGCTTTCTTT.

V gene TRBV5-1 combines with J gene TRBJ2-6; D unresolved. Germline loops: CDR1 SGHRS, CDR2 YFSETQ. CDR3 length equals 15 residues. V was shortened by 1 base and J by 0 bases, with 5 bases between the two germline ends. The CDR3 reads CASSLSSSGANVLTF. The CDR3 DNA sequence: TGCGCCAGCAGCTTGTCCAGCTCTGGGGCCAACGTCCTGACTTTC.

This sequence joins TRBV7-9 and TRBJ2-3; possibly TRBD1 or TRBD2 for D (5 bases each). The CDR3 sequence is 16 residues long. Germline CDR1 reads SEHNR; CDR2 reads FQNEAQ (reference sequence). Trimming took off 0 bases at V and 2 bases at J, with 12 bases between the two ends. CDR3 residues: CASSLAYGAFTDTQYF. The DNA of the CDR3 is TGTGCCAGCAGCTTAGCGTACGGGGCGTTCACAGATACGCAGTATTTT.

The chain joins TRBV30 to TRBJ2-1; 7 nucleotides match TRBD1. CDR3 size: 13 residues. Germline loops: CDR1 GTSNPN, CDR2 SVGIG (reference sequence). Trimming at V came to 2 bases and at J to 9 bases, leaving 7 bases not matched to a gene. Written as DNA, the CDR3 is TGTGCCTGGAGTATACAGGGGTTTCGTGAGCAGTTCTTC. Its protein is CAWSIQGFREQFF.

The chain couples TRBV5-1 to TRBJ1-4; D gene unclear. Per the germline V gene, CDR1 is SGHRS and CDR2 is YFSETQ. This CDR3 contains 16 residues. Between the trimmed V and J ends, which lost 0 bases and 0 bases, there was a span of 9 bases. The chain's CDR3 is CASSLDSDPTNEKLFF. CDR3 nucleotide sequence: TGCGCCAGCAGCTTGGACAGCGATCCAACTAATGAAAAACTGTTTTTT.

This clone was recorded a few times. The chain uses TRBV6-5 and TRBJ1-1; D gene unclear. The germline V gene has CDR1 MNHEY and CDR2 SVGAGI. The CDR3 extends over 13 amino acids. V was trimmed by 10 bases and J by 1 base, leaving 13 bases between them. DNA of the CDR3: TGTGCCACCCGGGGAAGGGCGAACACTGAAGCTTTCTTT. Its translation is CATRGRANTEAFF.

This chain uses TRBV7-2 with TRBJ2-3; 10 nucleotides agree with TRBD1. V lost 5 bases to trimming and J lost 4 bases; unmatched junction nucleotides: 6. Per germline, CDR1 SGHTA and CDR2 FQGNSA. The CDR3 spans 15 residues. DNA of the CDR3: TGTGCCAGCAGCCCGGGACAGGGGATTGCAGATACGCAGTATTTT. This gives the protein CASSPGQGIADTQYF. Supplemented by reference TRBV7-2 and TRBJ2-3, the full variable domain reads GAGVSQSPSNKVTEKGKDVELRCDPISGHTALYWYRQSLGQGLEFLIYFQGNSAPDKSGLPSDRFSAERTGGSVSTLTIQRTQQEDSAVYLCASSPGQGIADTQYFGPGTRLTVL.

A single count supports this clone. The chain employs TRBV15 and TRBJ2-5; TRBD2 matches 7 bases. The germline V gene encodes CDR1 LNHNV and CDR2 YYDKDF (reference sequence). The CDR3 has 16 amino acids. Trimming removed 3 bases from V and 2 bases from J; junction bases left unmatched: 9. CDR3 region: CATSSGRGRLQETQYF. The CDR3 coding sequence is TGTGCCACCAGCAGTGGGCGGGGGAGGCTACAAGAGACCCAGTACTTC.

This clone has a handful of counts. This rearrangement joins TRBV27 to TRBJ1-2; perhaps TRBD1 as D (5 bases). Per germline, CDR1 MNHEY and CDR2 SMNVEV (reference sequence). Trimming removed 3 bases at V and 4 bases at J, with 9 bases between. CDR3 size: 13 residues. In DNA, the CDR3 is TGTGCCAGCAGTTTTCGAGGGGCCTATGGCTACACCTTC. Translated: CASSFRGAYGYTF.

This clone was observed a single time. This chain joins TRBV11-2 and TRBJ1-2; D gene ambiguous. V lost 6 bases and J lost 1, with 9 bases in between. The CDR3 is made up of 13 amino acids. Per the germline V gene, CDR1 is SGHAT and CDR2 is FQNNGV. The CDR3 loop reads CASRSRLNYGYTF. The CDR3 DNA reads as TGTGCCAGCAGATCCAGACTTAACTATGGCTACACCTTC.

Worth noting for this clone: Within the sample, other DNA sequences also encode this same CDR3. V is TRBV14 and J is TRBJ1-1, with unresolved D. Trimming left V 1 base short and J 3 bases short, with 6 bases between. Germline values: CDR1 SGHDN, CDR2 FVKESK. The CDR3 sequence is 13 residues long. CDR3 bases: TGTGCCAGCAGCCAAGGAGGCTACACTGAAGCTTTCTTT. Its protein product is CASSQGGYTEAFF.

The sample holds one count of this clone. The chain recombines TRBV7-9 with TRBJ1-1, with a tentative D call TRBD1 (5 bases). CDR3 length: 14 residues. V was shortened by 1 base and J by 10 bases, with 16 bases between the two germline ends. The germline V gene encodes CDR1 SEHNR and CDR2 FQNEAQ (reference sequence). The CDR3 nucleotides read TGTGCCAGCAGCTTAGGGGCAGGGAGAGGCGTAGCTTTCTTT. It codes for CASSLGAGRGVAFF.

This chain uses TRBV9 with TRBJ2-5; 10 nucleotides agree with TRBD1. The CDR3 loop spans 13 amino acids. Per the germline V gene, CDR1 is SGDLS and CDR2 is YYNGEE. The junction had 8 bases not matched to a gene; V was cut back by 4 bases and J by 11 bases. CDR3 DNA sequence: TGTGCCAGCAGCCCATTCGGGACAGGGGTTCAGTACTTC. It yields the protein CASSPFGTGVQYF.

V gene TRBV28 combines with J gene TRBJ2-3; TRBD2 matches 10 bases. This CDR3 spans 16 amino acids. The germline V gene encodes CDR1 MDHEN and CDR2 SYDVKM. J gave up 2 bases and V 6 bases, and 8 bases lay outside the gene matches. DNA for the CDR3: TGTGCCAGCAGCTTCCCGGGACTAGCGATCACAGATACGCAGTATTTT. It specifies CASSFPGLAITDTQYF.

This clone was seen a handful of times. The genes are TRBV29-1 and TRBJ1-1, with unresolved D. Germline CDR1 reads SQVTM; CDR2 reads ANQGSEA. Between the trimmed V and J ends, which lost 5 bases and 2 bases, there was a span of 3 bases. This CDR3 comprises 10 residues. CDR3 DNA sequence: TGCAGCGTTTATAACACTGAAGCTTTCTTT. It yields the protein CSVYNTEAFF.

CDR3 region: CASSSGLAGKHYEQYF. CDR3 DNA sequence: TGTGCCAGCAGTTCGGGACTAGCGGGCAAACACTACGAGCAGTACTTC. The chain is built from TRBV5-5 and TRBJ2-7; 12 bases agree with TRBD2. The V and J ends lost 5 bases and 3 bases, in that order; junction bases with no gene match: 9. The CDR3 is made up of 16 amino acids. Looked up from germline, CDR1 is SGHKS and CDR2 is YYEKEE (reference sequence). The entire variable domain, with the rest obtained from reference TRBV5-5 and TRBJ2-7, is as follows: DAGVTQSPTHLIKTRGQQVTLRCSPISGHKSVSWYQQVLGQGPQFIFQYYEKEERGRGNFPDRFSARQFPNYSSELNVNALLLGDSALYLCASSSGLAGKHYEQYFGPGTRLTVT.

The chain carries TRBV5-5 and TRBJ1-6; no reliable D call. Germline loops: CDR1 SGHKS, CDR2 YYEKEE (reference sequence). V shed 0 bases and J shed 9 bases, with 16 bases lying between them. This CDR3 comprises 16 residues. As DNA, the CDR3 is TGTGCCAGCAGCTTGGCGCTTGGCGGGTTCGGTTCACCCCTCCACTTT. Protein sequence: CASSLALGGFGSPLHF.